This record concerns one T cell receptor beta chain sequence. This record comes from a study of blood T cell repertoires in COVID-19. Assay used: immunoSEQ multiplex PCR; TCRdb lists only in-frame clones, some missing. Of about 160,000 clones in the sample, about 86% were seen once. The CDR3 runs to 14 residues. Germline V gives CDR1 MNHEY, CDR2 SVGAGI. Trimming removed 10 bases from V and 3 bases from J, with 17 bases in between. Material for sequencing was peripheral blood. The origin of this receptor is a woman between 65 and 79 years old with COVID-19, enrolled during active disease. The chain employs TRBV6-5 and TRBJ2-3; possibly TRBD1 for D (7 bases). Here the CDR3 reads CATGGPGGTDTQYF. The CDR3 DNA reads TGTGCCACCGGGGGACCAGGGGGGACAGATACGCAGTATTTT.